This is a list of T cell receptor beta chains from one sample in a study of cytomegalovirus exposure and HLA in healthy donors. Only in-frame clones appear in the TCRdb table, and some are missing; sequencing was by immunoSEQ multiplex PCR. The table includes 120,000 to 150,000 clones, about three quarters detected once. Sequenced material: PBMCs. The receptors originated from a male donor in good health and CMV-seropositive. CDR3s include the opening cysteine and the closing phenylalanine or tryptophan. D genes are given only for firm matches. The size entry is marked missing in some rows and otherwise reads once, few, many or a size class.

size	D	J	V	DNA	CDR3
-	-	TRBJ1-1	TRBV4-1	TGCGCCAGCAGCCAAGCAGGCACCTTGGGGGGTGAAGCTTTCTTT	CASSQAGTLGGEAFF
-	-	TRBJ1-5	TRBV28	TGTGCCAGTAGAAACCCCCAGGGGAATAGCAATCAGCCCCAGCATTTT	CASRNPQGNSNQPQHF
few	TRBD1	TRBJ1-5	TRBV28	TGTGCCAGCAGTCTCGGGACAGGGGGGCAGCCCCAGCATTTT	CASSLGTGGQPQHF
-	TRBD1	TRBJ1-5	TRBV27	TGTGCCAGCAGTCCTTGGGGGACAGGGCCTCGGGTGAGCAATCAGCCCCAGCATTTT	CASSPWGTGPRVSNQPQHF
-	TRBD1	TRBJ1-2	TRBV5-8	TGTGCCAGCAGCTTCCGGGACAGGGTAGACGGCTACACCTTC	CASSFRDRVDGYTF
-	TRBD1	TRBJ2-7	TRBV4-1	TGCGCCAGCAGCCAAGAGGGTCCCGGGACAGGGTTGAACGAGCAGTACTTC	CASSQEGPGTGLNEQYF
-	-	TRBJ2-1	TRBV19	TGTGCCAGTAGTATAGAGGCCCCACAGGGTAATGACTACAATGAGCAGTTCTTC	CASSIEAPQGNDYNEQFF
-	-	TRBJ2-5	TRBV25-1	TGTGCCAGCAGTGACTACAGGGTTCAAGAGACCCAGTACTTC	CASSDYRVQETQYF
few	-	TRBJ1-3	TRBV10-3	TGTGCCATCAGTGAACCCAGTCCCGTTGGAAACACCATATATTTT	CAISEPSPVGNTIYF
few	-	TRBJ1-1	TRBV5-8	TGTGCCAGCAGCTGGGCTGGTCCCAACACTGAAGCTTTCTTT	CASSWAGPNTEAFF
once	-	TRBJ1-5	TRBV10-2	TGCGCCGGCAGTGATCCCAGCCTAGGAGGTCAGCCCCAGCATTTT	CAGSDPSLGGQPQHF
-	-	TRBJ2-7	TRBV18	TGTGCCAGCTCACCCCGGGGTCAAGACTTCTACGAGCAGTACTTC	CASSPRGQDFYEQYF
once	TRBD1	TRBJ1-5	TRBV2	TGTGCCAGCAGTGTTTTACAGGGGCCGCCCCAGCATTTT	CASSVLQGPPQHF
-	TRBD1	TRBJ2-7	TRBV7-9	TGTTCCAGCAGCGGGACAGGGAACGAGCAGTACTTC	CSSSGTGNEQYF
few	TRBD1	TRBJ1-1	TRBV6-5	TGTGCCAGCAGTAGTGGGACAGGTTCTCTCGAAGCTTTCTTT	CASSSGTGSLEAFF
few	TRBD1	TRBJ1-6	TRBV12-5	TGTGCTAGTGGTTCCCACCGGGACAGCTATAGCTCCTATAATTCACCCCTCCACTTT	CASGSHRDSYSSYNSPLHF
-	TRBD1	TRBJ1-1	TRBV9	TGTGCCAGCAGCGTAGGACAGGGGAACACTGAAGCTTTCTTT	CASSVGQGNTEAFF
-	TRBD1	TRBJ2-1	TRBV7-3	TGTGCCAGCAGCACCGGACAGGGGATGCCCCAGTTCTTC	CASSTGQGMPQFF
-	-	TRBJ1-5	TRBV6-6	TGTGCCAGCAGTTACTCGGCGAGGGATCAGCCCCAGCATTTT	CASSYSARDQPQHF
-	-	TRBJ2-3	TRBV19	TGTGCCAGTAGTCTCGGACACCCTAGCACAGATACGCAGTATTTT	CASSLGHPSTDTQYF
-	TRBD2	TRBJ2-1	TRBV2	TGTGCCAGCAGTGAGGGAGCGGGAGGCCGGGGGTCGGGTTCCAATGAGCAGTTCTTC	CASSEGAGGRGSGSNEQFF
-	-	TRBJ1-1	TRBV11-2	TGTGCCAGCAGCTTATGGAGAGGGTTTGAGGCTATGAACACTGAAGCTTTCTTT	CASSLWRGFEAMNTEAFF
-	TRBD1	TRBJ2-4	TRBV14	TGTGCCAGCAGCCAGAGGTTGGGACAGGGACTAGCCAAAAACATTCAGTACTTC	CASSQRLGQGLAKNIQYF
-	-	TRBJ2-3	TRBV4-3	TGCGCCAGCAGCCGGGACTTGTGGAGCACAGATACGCAGTATTTT	CASSRDLWSTDTQYF
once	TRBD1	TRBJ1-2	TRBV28	TGTGCCAGCAGTGCGGGACAGTTCTTACCCTCGCACTTTTCTAACTATGGCTACACCTTC	CASSAGQFLPSHFSNYGYTF
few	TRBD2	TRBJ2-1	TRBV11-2	TGTGCCATCATAGCGGGAGGGCCCAATGAGCAGTTCTTC	CAIIAGGPNEQFF
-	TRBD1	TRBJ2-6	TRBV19	TGTGCCAGTAGTATAGGGCAGGGGGCGAGCGGGGCCAACGTCCTGACTTTC	CASSIGQGASGANVLTF
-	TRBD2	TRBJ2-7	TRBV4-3	TGCGCCAGCAGCTATGGGACTAGCGGGCTCTACGAGCAGTACTTC	CASSYGTSGLYEQYF
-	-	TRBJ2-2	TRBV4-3	TGCGCCAGCAGCCTAGGAAACAGACACACCGGGGAGCTGTTTTTT	CASSLGNRHTGELFF
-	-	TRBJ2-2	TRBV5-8	TGTGCCAGCAGCTTCAGGGGGGTCGGGGAGCTGTTTTTT	CASSFRGVGELFF
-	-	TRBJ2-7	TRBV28	TGTGCCAGCAGTCCCGGTCTACGCTACGAGCAGTACTTC	CASSPGLRYEQYF
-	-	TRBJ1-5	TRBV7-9	TGTGCCAGCAGCTCCCACAATAATCAGCCCCAGCATTTT	CASSSHNNQPQHF
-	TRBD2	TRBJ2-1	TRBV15	TGTGCCACCAGCAGAGAGGGCGGGAGTGAGCAGTTCTTC	CATSREGGSEQFF
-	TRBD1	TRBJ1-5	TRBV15	TGTGCCACCAGCGGAGGGGGGACAGTTATTTCTAGCAATCAGCCCCAGCATTTT	CATSGGGTVISSNQPQHF
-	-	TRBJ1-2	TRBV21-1	TGTGCCAGCAGCGCACCCGGGACGGAGGGGACTAACTATGGCTACACCTTC	CASSAPGTEGTNYGYTF
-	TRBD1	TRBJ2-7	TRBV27	TGTGCCAGCAAACTGGGACAGGGGCACTACGAGCAGTACTTC	CASKLGQGHYEQYF
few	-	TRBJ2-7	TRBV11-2	TGTGCCAGCATCAAAAGGGGGGAGCAGTACTTC	CASIKRGEQYF
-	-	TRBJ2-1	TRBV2	TGTGCCAGCAGTGATTGGGCTGAGTACAATGAGCAGTTCTTC	CASSDWAEYNEQFF
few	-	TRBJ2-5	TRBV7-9	TGTGCCAGCAGCTTAGGTAACAGGGATGGGACCCAGTACTTC	CASSLGNRDGTQYF
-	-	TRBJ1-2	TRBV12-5	TGTGCTAGTGGTTTTTGGGGCTTAGTCTATGGCTACACCTTC	CASGFWGLVYGYTF
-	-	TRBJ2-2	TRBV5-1	TGCGCCAGCAATTCCAGGGGATCCGGGGAGCTGTTTTTT	CASNSRGSGELFF